The present T cell receptor beta chain was sequenced within a study of blood T cells in healthy people across ages. Combining a sample-barcoded 5' primer with a J-beta primer mix, a second PCR ran for about 6 to 11 cycles. TCRdb re-called the 5' RACE reads through MiXCR, storing one row per CDR3 protein. The sample has approximately 1,700,000 distinct CDR3 sequences; 39% are singletons. The CDR3 extends over 19 amino acids. The V end was cut by 3 bases, the J end by 2 bases, with 26 bases between. Germline V gene lookup returns CDR1 DFQATT and CDR2 SNEGSKA (reference sequence). The receptor was derived from a human donor in good health. What was sequenced was blood. The chain combines TRBV20-1 with TRBJ2-1; D is possibly TRBD1 (5 bases). Written as DNA, the CDR3 is TGCAGTGCTAGCTCTCTCTTTGGGGCCCCAACAAAAACCTACAATGAGCAGTTCTTC. It yields the protein CSASSLFGAPTKTYNEQFF.